This entry concerns a single T cell receptor (beta chain). The antigen remains unidentified. The donors were in the approximately 120-subject validation cohort; that cohort was separate from the approximately 730-subject first cohort. This sample was taken from a study of cytomegalovirus exposure and HLA in healthy donors. Study conclusions and caveats: As was reported, the classifier diagnosed cytomegalovirus status with high specificity and sensitivity. There were 150 or so TCR beta chains listed as cytomegalovirus-associated. Confirmation was obtained in vitro that three CMV-associated chains are specific for CMV antigens.

CDR1 is SNHLY, CDR2 FYNNEI, per germline. Trimming took 5 bases from V and 2 from J; bases not matched to a gene: 6. The CDR3 spans 16 residues. Measured with immunoSEQ multiplex PCR; TCRdb has only the in-frame clones, and not every one. Of about 360,000 clones in the sample, approximately 90% were seen once. This TCR was recovered from a woman aged 18-29 years in good health and CMV-seronegative. The V call is TRBV2, the J call TRBJ2-6; 7 bases map to TRBD1. Sequencing was performed on PBMCs. The CDR3 sequence: CASSTQGSPGANVLTF. The CDR3 DNA reads as TGTGCCAGCAGTACACAGGGGTCCCCTGGGGCCAACGTCCTGACTTTC.